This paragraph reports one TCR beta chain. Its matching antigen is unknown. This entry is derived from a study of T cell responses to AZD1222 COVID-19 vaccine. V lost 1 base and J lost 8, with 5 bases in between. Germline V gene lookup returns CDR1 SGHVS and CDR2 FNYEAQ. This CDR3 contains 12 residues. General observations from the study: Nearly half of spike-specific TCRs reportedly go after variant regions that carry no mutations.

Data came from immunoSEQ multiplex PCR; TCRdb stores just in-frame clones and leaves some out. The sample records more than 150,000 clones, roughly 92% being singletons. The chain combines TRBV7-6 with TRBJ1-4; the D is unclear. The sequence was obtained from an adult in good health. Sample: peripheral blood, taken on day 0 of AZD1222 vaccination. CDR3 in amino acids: CASSLEAEKLFF. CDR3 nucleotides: TGTGCCAGCAGCTTAGAAGCGGAAAAACTGTTTTTT.